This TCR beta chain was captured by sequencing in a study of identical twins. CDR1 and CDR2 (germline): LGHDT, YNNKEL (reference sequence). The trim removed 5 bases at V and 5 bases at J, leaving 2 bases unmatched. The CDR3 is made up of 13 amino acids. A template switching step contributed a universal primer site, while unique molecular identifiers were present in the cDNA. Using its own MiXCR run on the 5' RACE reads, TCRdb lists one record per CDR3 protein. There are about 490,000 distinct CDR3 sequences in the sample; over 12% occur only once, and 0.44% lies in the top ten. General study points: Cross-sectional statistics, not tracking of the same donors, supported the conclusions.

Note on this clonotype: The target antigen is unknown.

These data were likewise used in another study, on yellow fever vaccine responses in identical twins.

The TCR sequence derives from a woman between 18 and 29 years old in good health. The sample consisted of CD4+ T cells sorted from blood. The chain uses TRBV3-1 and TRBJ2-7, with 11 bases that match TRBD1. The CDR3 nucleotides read TGTGCCAGCAGCGGACAGGGGGCCAACGAGCAGTACTTC. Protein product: CASSGQGANEQYF.